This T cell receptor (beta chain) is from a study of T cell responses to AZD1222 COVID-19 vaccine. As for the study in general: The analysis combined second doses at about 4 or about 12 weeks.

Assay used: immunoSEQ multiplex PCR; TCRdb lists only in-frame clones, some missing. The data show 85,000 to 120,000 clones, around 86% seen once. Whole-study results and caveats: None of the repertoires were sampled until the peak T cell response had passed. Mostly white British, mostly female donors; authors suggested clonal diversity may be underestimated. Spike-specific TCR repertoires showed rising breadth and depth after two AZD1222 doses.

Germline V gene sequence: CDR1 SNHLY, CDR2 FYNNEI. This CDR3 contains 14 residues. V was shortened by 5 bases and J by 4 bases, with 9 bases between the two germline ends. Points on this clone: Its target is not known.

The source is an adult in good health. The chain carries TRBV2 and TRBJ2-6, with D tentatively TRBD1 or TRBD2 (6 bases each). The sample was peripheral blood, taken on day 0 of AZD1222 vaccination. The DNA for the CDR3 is TGTGCCAGCAGTAGGGGGGCAGGGGCCAACGTCCTGACTTTC. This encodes CASSRGAGANVLTF.